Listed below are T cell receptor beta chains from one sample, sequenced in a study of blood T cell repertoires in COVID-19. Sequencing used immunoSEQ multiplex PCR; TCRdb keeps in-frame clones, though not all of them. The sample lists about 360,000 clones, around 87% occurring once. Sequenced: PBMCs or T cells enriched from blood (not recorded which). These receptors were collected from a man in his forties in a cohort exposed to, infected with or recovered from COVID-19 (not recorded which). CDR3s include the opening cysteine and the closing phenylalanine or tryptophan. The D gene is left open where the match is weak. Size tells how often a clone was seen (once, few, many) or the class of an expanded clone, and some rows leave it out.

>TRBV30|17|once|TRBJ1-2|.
CAWSVLRWDTRNYGYTF
TGTGCCTGGAGTGTACTGCGGTGGGACACCAGAAACTATGGCTACACCTTC
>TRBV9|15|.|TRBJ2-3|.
CASSPGQTSTDTQYF
TGTGCCAGCAGCCCTGGACAGACGAGCACAGATACGCAGTATTTT
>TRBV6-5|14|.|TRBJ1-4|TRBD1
CASSRDREYEKLFF
TGTGCCAGCAGCCGAGACAGGGAATACGAAAAACTGTTTTTT
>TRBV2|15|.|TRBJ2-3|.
CASKADRTSTDTQYF
TGTGCCAGCAAAGCCGACAGGACAAGCACAGATACGCAGTATTTT
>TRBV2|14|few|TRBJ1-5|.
CASSGARVNTPQHF
TGTGCCAGCAGTGGAGCCAGGGTTAATACGCCCCAGCATTTT
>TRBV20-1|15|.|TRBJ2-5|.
CSASRPTDRKETQYF
TGCAGTGCTAGTCGCCCCACCGACAGGAAAGAGACCCAGTACTTC
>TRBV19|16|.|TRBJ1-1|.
CASSIDPRGVNTEAFF
TGTGCCAGTAGTATAGATCCTCGGGGGGTTAACACTGAAGCTTTCTTT
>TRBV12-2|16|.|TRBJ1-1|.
CASRFPGQGENTEAFF
TGTGCAAGTCGCTTTCCGGGACAGGGGGAAAACACTGAAGCTTTCTTT
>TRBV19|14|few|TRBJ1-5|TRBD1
CASHGQDSNQPQHF
TGTGCCAGCCACGGACAGGATAGCAATCAGCCCCAGCATTTT
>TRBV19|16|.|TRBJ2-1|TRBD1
CASSTQGIRSYNEQFF
TGTGCCAGTAGTACACAGGGGATACGCTCCTACAATGAGCAGTTCTTC
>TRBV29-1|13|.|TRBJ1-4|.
CSVGTPTNEKLFF
TGCAGCGTGGGGACACCAACTAATGAAAAACTGTTTTTT
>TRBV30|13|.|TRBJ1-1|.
CAWSVQGRAEAFF
TGTGCCTGGAGTGTACAGGGACGAGCTGAAGCTTTCTTT
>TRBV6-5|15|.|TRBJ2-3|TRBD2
CASSYKAGGRDTQYF
TGTGCCAGCAGTTATAAAGCGGGAGGGAGAGATACGCAGTATTTT
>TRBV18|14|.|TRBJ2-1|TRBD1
CASSPPWQGDEQFF
TGTGCCAGCTCACCACCGTGGCAGGGGGATGAGCAGTTCTTC
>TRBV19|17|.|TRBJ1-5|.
CASSILGAGGANQPQHF
TGTGCCAGTAGTATACTAGGGGCAGGCGGAGCAAATCAGCCCCAGCATTTT
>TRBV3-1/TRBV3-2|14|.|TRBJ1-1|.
CASSHYQAGEQAFF
TGTGCCAGCAGCCATTACCAAGCAGGGGAACAGGCTTTCTTT
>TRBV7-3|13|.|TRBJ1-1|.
CASSSDTNTEAFF
TGTGCCAGCAGCTCCGACACGAACACTGAAGCTTTCTTT
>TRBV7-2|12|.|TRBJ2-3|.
CASRRGGDTQYF
TGTGCCAGCAGAAGAGGGGGAGATACGCAGTATTTT
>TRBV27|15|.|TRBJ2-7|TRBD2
CASSTWTSGIDEQYF
TGTGCCAGCAGTACTTGGACTAGCGGGATTGACGAGCAGTACTTC
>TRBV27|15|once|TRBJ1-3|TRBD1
CASSLSMGQGNTIYF
TGTGCCAGCAGTTTATCGATGGGACAGGGAAACACCATATATTTT
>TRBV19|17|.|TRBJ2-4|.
CASSIGVFYLAKNIQYF
TGTGCCAGTAGTATCGGGGTTTTTTATCTAGCCAAAAACATTCAGTACTTC
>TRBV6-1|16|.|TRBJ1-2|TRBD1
CASSAYGTGGNYGYTF
TGTGCCAGCAGTGCATATGGGACAGGGGGCAACTATGGCTACACCTTC
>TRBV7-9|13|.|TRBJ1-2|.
CASTPTGEGGYTF
TGTGCCAGCACCCCCACGGGGGAGGGTGGCTACACCTTC
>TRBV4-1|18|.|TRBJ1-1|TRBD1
CASSQDAGQGPMNTEAFF
TGCGCCAGCAGCCAAGATGCGGGACAGGGGCCTATGAACACTGAAGCTTTCTTT
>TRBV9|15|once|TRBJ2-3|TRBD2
CASSTSSGMVDTQYF
TGTGCCAGCAGCACGAGTAGCGGGATGGTAGATACGCAGTATTTT
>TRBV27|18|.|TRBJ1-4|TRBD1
CASSSTGDRPWANEKLFF
TGTGCCAGCAGTTCCACCGGGGACAGGCCCTGGGCTAATGAAAAACTGTTTTTT
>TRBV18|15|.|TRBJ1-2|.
CASSVDYGANYGYTF
TGTGCCAGCTCGGTAGATTACGGGGCTAACTATGGCTACACCTTC
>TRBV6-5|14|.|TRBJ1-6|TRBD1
CASSSGTVNSPLHF
TGTGCCAGCAGTTCCGGGACAGTTAATTCACCCCTCCACTTT
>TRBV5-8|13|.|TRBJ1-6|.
CASSRTVGSPLHF
TGTGCCAGCAGCCGGACAGTAGGATCACCCCTCCACTTT
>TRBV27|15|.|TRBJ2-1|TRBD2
CASKTSGSPFGEQFF
TGTGCCAGCAAAACCAGCGGGAGCCCCTTTGGGGAGCAGTTCTTC
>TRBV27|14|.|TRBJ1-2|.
CASSLSAGDGGYTF
TGTGCCAGCAGTTTATCTGCAGGGGACGGCGGCTACACCTTC
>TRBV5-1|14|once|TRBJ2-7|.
CASSLEGSGDEQYF
TGCGCCAGCAGCTTGGAGGGTTCCGGGGACGAGCAGTACTTC
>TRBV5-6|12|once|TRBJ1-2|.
CASGTGGRGYTF
TGTGCCAGCGGGACCGGGGGTAGAGGCTACACCTTC
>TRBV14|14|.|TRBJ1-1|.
CASSQVEGRRKAFF
TGTGCCAGCAGCCAAGTAGAGGGCAGGCGAAAAGCTTTCTTT
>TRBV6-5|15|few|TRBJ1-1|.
CASSYFPTSNTEAFF
TGTGCCAGCAGTTACTTCCCGACATCTAACACTGAAGCTTTCTTT
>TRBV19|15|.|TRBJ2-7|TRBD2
CASSNRLAGTYEQYF
TGTGCCAGTAGTAACCGACTAGCGGGAACCTACGAGCAGTACTTC
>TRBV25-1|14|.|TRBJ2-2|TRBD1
CASSRTGGTGELFF
TGTGCCAGCAGTAGGACAGGGGGCACCGGGGAGCTGTTTTTT
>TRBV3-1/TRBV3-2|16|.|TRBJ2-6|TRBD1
CASSLQTGAGANVLTF
TGTGCCAGCAGCCTCCAGACAGGGGCTGGGGCCAACGTCCTGACTTTC
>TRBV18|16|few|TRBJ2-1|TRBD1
CASSPPGTATYNEQFF
TGTGCCAGCTCACCACCCGGGACAGCTACCTACAATGAGCAGTTCTTC
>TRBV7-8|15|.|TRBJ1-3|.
CASSLFQGPGNTIYF
TGTGCCAGCAGCCTTTTCCAGGGGCCTGGAAACACCATATATTTT
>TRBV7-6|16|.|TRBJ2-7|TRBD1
CASSPQAGTGGYEQYF
TGTGCCAGCAGCCCACAAGCCGGGACAGGGGGCTACGAGCAGTACTTC
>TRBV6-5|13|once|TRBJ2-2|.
CASCQTNTGELFF
TGTGCCAGCTGCCAGACGAACACCGGGGAGCTGTTTTTT
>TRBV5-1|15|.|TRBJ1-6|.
CASSLEGGYNSPLHF
TGCGCCAGCAGCTTGGAAGGGGGCTATAATTCACCCCTCCACTTT
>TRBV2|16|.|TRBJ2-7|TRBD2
CASATSGRDRSYEQYF
TGTGCCAGTGCGACTAGCGGGAGGGATCGGAGCTACGAGCAGTACTTC
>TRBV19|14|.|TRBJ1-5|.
CASTGDHSNQPQHF
TGTGCCAGTACGGGGGACCATAGCAATCAGCCCCAGCATTTT
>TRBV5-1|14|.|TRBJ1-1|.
CASSPDRQNTEAFF
TGCGCCAGCAGCCCGGACAGACAGAACACTGAAGCTTTCTTT
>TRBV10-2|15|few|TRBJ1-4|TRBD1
CASSEWGTGGGKLFF
TGCGCCAGCAGTGAGTGGGGGACAGGGGGAGGAAAACTGTTTTTT
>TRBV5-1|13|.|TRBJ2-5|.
CASSLPGRETQYF
TGCGCCAGCAGCTTGCCGGGGAGGGAGACCCAGTACTTC
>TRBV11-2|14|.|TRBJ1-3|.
CASSLGTAGNTIYF
TGTGCCAGCAGCTTAGGGACAGCAGGAAACACCATATATTTT
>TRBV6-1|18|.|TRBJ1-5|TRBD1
CASSEARGGTGLYQPQHF
TGTGCCAGCAGTGAAGCACGGGGAGGGACAGGGCTTTACCAGCCCCAGCATTTT
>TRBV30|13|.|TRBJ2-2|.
CAWSYRDTGELFF
TGTGCCTGGAGTTACAGGGACACCGGGGAGCTGTTTTTT
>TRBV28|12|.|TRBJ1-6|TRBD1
CASKRGPSPLHF
TGTGCCAGCAAGAGGGGGCCCTCACCCCTCCACTTT
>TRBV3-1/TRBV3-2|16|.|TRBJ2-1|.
CASSHSRRALWNEQFF
TGTGCCAGCAGCCACAGTCGGAGGGCTCTTTGGAATGAGCAGTTCTTC
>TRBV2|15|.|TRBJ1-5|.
CASRTGTLSNQPQHF
TGTGCCAGCAGAACCGGGACACTGAGCAATCAGCCCCAGCATTTT
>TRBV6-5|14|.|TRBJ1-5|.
CASAGGNSNQPQHF
TGTGCCAGCGCGGGCGGTAATAGCAATCAGCCCCAGCATTTT
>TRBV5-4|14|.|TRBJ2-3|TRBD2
CASSLGREADTQYF
TGTGCCAGCAGCCTTGGGCGGGAGGCAGATACGCAGTATTTT
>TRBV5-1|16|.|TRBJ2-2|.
CASSLAARTNTGELFF
TGCGCCAGCAGCTTGGCAGCGCGAACGAACACCGGGGAGCTGTTTTTT
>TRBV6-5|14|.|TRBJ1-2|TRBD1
CASRGDRAVSGYTF
TGTGCCAGCAGGGGCGACAGGGCGGTTAGTGGCTACACCTTC
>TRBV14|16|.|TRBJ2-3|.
CASSQRGTFSTDTQYF
TGTGCCAGCAGTCAGAGAGGGACATTCAGCACAGATACGCAGTATTTT
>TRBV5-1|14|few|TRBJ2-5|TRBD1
CASSSGQGGETQYF
TGCGCCAGCAGCTCCGGACAGGGGGGAGAGACCCAGTACTTC